These T cell receptor beta chains were read from a single sample in a study of blood T cell repertoires in COVID-19. TCRdb keeps only in-frame clones here, not all; method: immunoSEQ multiplex PCR. The repertoire holds tens of thousands of clones, with around 80% as singletons. Sequenced input: peripheral blood. Receptor source: a human donor in a cohort sampled during active COVID-19. Both conserved end residues are part of each CDR3. Each record gives: clone size, V gene, CDR3 length, J gene, D gene, CDR3 protein, CDR3 DNA. The D gene is left open where the match is weak. The size field is filled for only some rows; it gives once, few, many or a size class.

-	TRBV27	13	TRBJ1-2	-	CASSLSGLYGYTF	TGTGCCAGCAGTTTGTCGGGACTCTATGGCTACACCTTC
-	TRBV10-1	15	TRBJ2-2	TRBD2	CASSEAAGVVGELFF	TGCGCCAGCAGTGAGGCAGCGGGAGTGGTCGGGGAGCTGTTTTTT
-	TRBV7-2	15	TRBJ2-7	TRBD2	CASSRTGTRTSEQYF	TGTGCCAGCAGCCGTACCGGGACTAGGACGTCCGAGCAGTACTTC
-	TRBV28	16	TRBJ1-2	TRBD1	CASSSAGTGASYGYTF	TGTGCCAGCAGTTCTGCCGGGACAGGGGCTTCCTATGGCTACACCTTC
-	TRBV27	14	TRBJ2-7	-	CASSPQRGPYEQYF	TGTGCCAGCAGTCCCCAACGGGGTCCCTACGAGCAGTACTTC
-	TRBV4-1	15	TRBJ2-1	TRBD2	CASSQDLAAYNEQFF	TGCGCCAGCAGCCAAGATCTAGCGGCCTACAATGAGCAGTTCTTC
-	TRBV7-2	17	TRBJ2-7	TRBD2	CASSLGRTSGLSYEQYF	TGTGCCAGCAGCTTAGGGAGGACTAGCGGCCTCTCCTACGAGCAGTACTTC
-	TRBV6-6	16	TRBJ2-3	TRBD1	CASSRKGGQGLDTQYF	TGTGCCAGCAGTCGAAAAGGGGGACAGGGCCTAGATACGCAGTATTTT
-	TRBV7-9	15	TRBJ1-5	-	CASKEGPEDNQPQHF	TGTGCCAGCAAGGAGGGCCCGGAAGATAATCAGCCCCAGCATTTT
-	TRBV6-5	13	TRBJ2-5	-	CASTETWEETQYF	TGTGCCAGCACCGAGACGTGGGAGGAGACCCAGTACTTC
-	TRBV28	15	TRBJ1-2	-	CASRTGPGRSYGYTF	TGTGCCAGCAGAACCGGACCAGGGAGGAGCTATGGCTACACCTTC
-	TRBV5-1	15	TRBJ2-1	-	CASSYSRSSYNEQFF	TGCGCCAGCAGTTATAGCCGGAGCTCCTACAATGAGCAGTTCTTC
-	TRBV2	11	TRBJ1-1	-	CASSEPGGAFF	TGTGCCAGCAGTGAGCCGGGAGGAGCTTTCTTT
-	TRBV29-1	13	TRBJ1-1	-	CSVEKTVNTEAFF	TGCAGCGTTGAAAAGACAGTCAACACTGAAGCTTTCTTT
-	TRBV6-5	15	TRBJ2-7	TRBD2	CASSYSLAGAYEQYF	TGTGCCAGCAGTTACTCGCTAGCGGGAGCCTACGAGCAGTACTTC
-	TRBV6-2/TRBV6-3	15	TRBJ2-1	TRBD2	CASSYLAGNDNEQFF	TGTGCCAGCAGTTACCTAGCGGGTAACGACAATGAGCAGTTCTTC
-	TRBV29-1	14	TRBJ2-7	-	CSVGWSFIEGEQYF	TGCAGCGTGGGGTGGTCCTTTATAGAGGGCGAGCAGTACTTC
-	TRBV9	14	TRBJ2-5	-	CASSNRPGAETQYF	TGTGCCAGCAGCAACAGACCCGGCGCGGAGACCCAGTACTTC
-	TRBV7-2	14	TRBJ2-3	TRBD1	CASSPDRSTDTQYF	TGTGCCAGCAGCCCGGACAGGAGCACAGATACGCAGTATTTT
once	TRBV6-5	14	TRBJ2-2	-	CASSLRSRGGELFF	TGTGCCAGCAGTCTCCGGTCCCGGGGCGGGGAGCTGTTTTTT
-	TRBV28	16	TRBJ2-3	TRBD2	CASSLSSGGDRDTQYF	TGTGCCAGCAGTTTATCCAGCGGGGGCGACCGAGATACGCAGTATTTT
-	TRBV7-2	18	TRBJ1-3	TRBD1	CASSLEVSDRGPGNTIYF	TGTGCCAGCAGCTTAGAGGTGTCCGACAGGGGACCTGGAAACACCATATATTTT
once	TRBV28	17	TRBJ2-3	-	CASSFQRGAPSTDTQYF	TGTGCCAGCAGTTTCCAGAGAGGAGCGCCTAGCACAGATACGCAGTATTTT
few	TRBV9	15	TRBJ2-1	-	CASSPRDFSYNEQFF	TGTGCCAGCAGCCCCCGGGACTTCTCCTACAATGAGCAGTTCTTC
-	TRBV29-1	8	TRBJ1-1	-	CSVDGAPF	TGCAGCGTTGATGGGGCGCCTTTC
-	TRBV30	13	TRBJ2-1	-	CAWTSDSAGEQFF	TGTGCCTGGACTAGCGATTCAGCAGGCGAGCAGTTCTTC
once	TRBV10-1	13	TRBJ1-2	-	CASSEYRGYGYTF	TGCGCCAGCAGTGAGTACCGGGGATATGGCTACACCTTC
-	TRBV5-6	16	TRBJ1-3	TRBD1	CASSLRGGAGGNTIYF	TGTGCCAGCAGCTTGAGAGGGGGCGCTGGGGGAAACACCATATATTTT
-	TRBV5-1	17	TRBJ2-2	-	CASSSQPQGMNTGELFF	TGCGCCAGCAGCTCACAACCCCAGGGGATGAACACCGGGGAGCTGTTTTTT
-	TRBV12-3/TRBV12-4	13	TRBJ2-2	TRBD2	CASRSGGAGELFF	TGTGCCAGCAGGAGCGGGGGGGCCGGGGAGCTGTTTTTT
-	TRBV5-1	14	TRBJ2-7	-	CASSLGQPTREQYF	TGCGCCAGCAGCTTAGGACAACCGACCCGCGAGCAGTACTTC
few	TRBV6-5	13	TRBJ1-2	TRBD1	CASSEDRDWGYTF	TGTGCCAGCAGCGAGGACAGGGATTGGGGCTACACCTTC
-	TRBV30	11	TRBJ2-7	-	CAWSHSYEQYF	TGTGCCTGGAGCCACTCCTACGAGCAGTACTTC
once	TRBV10-1	16	TRBJ2-2	TRBD2	CASSESAGGNTGELFF	TGCGCCAGCAGTGAGTCCGCGGGGGGGAACACCGGGGAGCTGTTTTTT
-	TRBV11-3	15	TRBJ2-5	TRBD2	CASSSSGRDGETQYF	TGTGCCAGCAGCTCTAGCGGGAGGGATGGAGAGACCCAGTACTTC
many	TRBV7-2	13	TRBJ2-7	-	CASSLIPRDEQYF	TGTGCCAGCAGCTTAATCCCCAGGGACGAGCAGTACTTC
-	TRBV24-1	13	TRBJ2-3	TRBD2	CATSDSTSGTQYF	TGTGCCACCAGTGATTCGACTAGCGGAACGCAGTATTTT
-	TRBV10-3	17	TRBJ2-2	TRBD2	CAISESGTSGSSGELFF	TGTGCCATCAGTGAGTCAGGGACTAGCGGGAGTTCCGGGGAGCTGTTTTTT
-	TRBV11-2	13	TRBJ1-1	-	CASSSLVNTEAFF	TGTGCCAGCAGCTCGTTAGTGAACACTGAAGCTTTCTTT
-	TRBV6-2/TRBV6-3	11	TRBJ2-7	-	CASSRPPEQYF	TGTGCCAGCAGTCGTCCCCCTGAGCAGTACTTC
-	TRBV27	13	TRBJ2-5	-	CASSLSGRETQYF	TGTGCCAGCAGTTTATCGGGCCGGGAGACCCAGTACTTC
once	TRBV11-3	14	TRBJ1-4	TRBD1	CASSSDRGGEKLFF	TGTGCCAGCAGCTCGGACAGGGGAGGGGAAAAACTGTTTTTT
-	TRBV3-1/TRBV3-2	17	TRBJ2-2	-	CASSQGLTRMRTGELFF	TGTGCCAGCAGCCAAGGACTTACTAGGATGAGGACCGGGGAGCTGTTTTTT
-	TRBV28	16	TRBJ1-3	-	CASRVGSSGDGNTIYF	TGTGCCAGCAGGGTCGGTTCCTCAGGGGATGGAAACACCATATATTTT